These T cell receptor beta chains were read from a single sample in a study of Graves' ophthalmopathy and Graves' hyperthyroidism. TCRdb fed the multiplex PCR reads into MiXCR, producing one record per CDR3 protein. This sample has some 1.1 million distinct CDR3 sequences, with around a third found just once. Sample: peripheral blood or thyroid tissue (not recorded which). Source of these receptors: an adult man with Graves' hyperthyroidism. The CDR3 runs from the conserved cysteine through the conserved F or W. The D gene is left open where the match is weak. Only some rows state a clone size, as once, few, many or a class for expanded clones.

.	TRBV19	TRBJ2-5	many	TGTGCCAGTAGGCGCCTGGGACTGCAAGAGACCCAGTACTTC	CASRRLGLQETQYF
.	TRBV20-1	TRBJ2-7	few	TGCAGTGCTATTAGGTGGGCAACCTCCTACGAGCAGTACTTC	CSAIRWATSYEQYF
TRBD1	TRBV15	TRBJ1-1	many	TGTGCCACCAGCAGAGCCCCGGGACAGAAGAACACTGAAGCTTTCTTT	CATSRAPGQKNTEAFF
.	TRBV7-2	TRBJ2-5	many	TGTGCCAGCAGCCTCATTGGGGGCACAGAGACCCAGTACTTC	CASSLIGGTETQYF
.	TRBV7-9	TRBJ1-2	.	TGTGCCAGTCCCCCTTTGAACCTATATGGCTACACCTTC	CASPPLNLYGYTF
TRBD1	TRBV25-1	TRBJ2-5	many	TGTGCCAGCAGTGACCCCGAGACAGGGGCTGAGGAGACCCAGTACTTC	CASSDPETGAEETQYF
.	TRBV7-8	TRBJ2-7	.	TGTGCCAGCAGCGCAGGGGGGGGGTTTTACGAGCAGTACTTC	CASSAGGGFYEQYF
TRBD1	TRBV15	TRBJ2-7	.	TGTGCCACCAGCGGGTCGGGACAGGGGACGTCGTTACGCCAGCAGTACTTC	CATSGSGQGTSLRQQYF
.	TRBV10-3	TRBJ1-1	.	TGTGCCATCAGTGGGAAATCAGGGGATTCATCTCCTTTCTTT	CAISGKSGDSSPFF
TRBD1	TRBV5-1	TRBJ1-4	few	TGCGCCAGCAAAGGGACAGGGAAAACTAATGAAAAACTGTTTTTT	CASKGTGKTNEKLFF
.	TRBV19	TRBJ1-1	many	TGTGCCAGTGGCCAGGTGAACACTGAAGCTTTCTTT	CASGQVNTEAFF
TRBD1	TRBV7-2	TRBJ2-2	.	TGTGCCAGCAGCCAGACCGGGACAGTCTACACCGGGGAGCTGTTTTTT	CASSQTGTVYTGELFF
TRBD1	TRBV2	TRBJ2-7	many	TGTGCCAGCACTCTTAGGGAATGGACAGGGCGAGGCGAGCAGTACTTC	CASTLREWTGRGEQYF
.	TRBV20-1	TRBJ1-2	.	TGCAGTGCTAGGGAGGGGTCGAGGGAGAACTATGGCTACACCTTC	CSAREGSRENYGYTF
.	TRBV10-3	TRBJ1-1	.	TGTGCCACGAGGCCCCAGGGGAACTCTGAAGCTTTCTTT	CATRPQGNSEAFF
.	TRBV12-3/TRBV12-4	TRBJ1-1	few	TGTGCCAGCAGTAACAGGATTCTGGCTTTCTTT	CASSNRILAFF
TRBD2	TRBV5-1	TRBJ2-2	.	TGCGCCAGTACCGGGACTACAACCGGGGAGCTGTTTTTT	CASTGTTTGELFF
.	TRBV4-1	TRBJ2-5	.	TGCGCCAGCAGCCAAGGTTACGGACCTCCGGGGGATACCCAGTACTTC	CASSQGYGPPGDTQYF
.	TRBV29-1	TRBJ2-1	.	TGCAGCGTTGATGTAGGGCCACGGTTCTTC	CSVDVGPRFF
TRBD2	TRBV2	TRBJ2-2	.	TGTGCCAGCACCAGAGGGCTAGCGGAAATTACCACCGGGGAGCTGTTTTTT	CASTRGLAEITTGELFF
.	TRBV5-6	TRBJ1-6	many	TGTGCCAGCAGCTTGGCCGAAGCTCGGGTGCCCTCACCCCTCCACTTT	CASSLAEARVPSPLHF
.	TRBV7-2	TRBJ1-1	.	TGTGCCAGCAGCAACAGGGTACCGACTGAAGCTTTCTTT	CASSNRVPTEAFF
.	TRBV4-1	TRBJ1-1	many	TGCGCCAGCAGCCAACAGGGGAATGAAGCTTTCTTT	CASSQQGNEAFF
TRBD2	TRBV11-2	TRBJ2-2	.	TGTGCCAGCAGGGCTAGGACTAGCGGCACCGGGGAGCTGTTTTTT	CASRARTSGTGELFF
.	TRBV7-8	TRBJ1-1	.	TGTGCCAGCAGCTTTATGGAGAAGGCTGAAGCTTTCTTT	CASSFMEKAEAFF